Shown below are 25 T cell receptor beta chains from a single sample sequenced in a study of shared clonotypes between healthy human individuals. Generated by immunoSEQ multiplex PCR, the TCRdb table keeps only in-frame clones and is missing some. The sample records a few million clones, more than 90% being singletons. The material sequenced was naive CD4+ T cells sorted from blood. Subset defined: CD45RA+ positively selected. These TCRs come from a man aged 18-30 years in good health.

The chain recombines TRBV14 with TRBJ2-1; 8 bases match TRBD2. J was trimmed by 9 bases and V by 1 base; bases with no gene match: 14. Germline CDR1 SGHDN, CDR2 FVKESK. CDR3 size: 17 residues. The CDR3 protein is CASSQVFQLAALGEQFF. The DNA for the CDR3 is TGTGCCAGCAGCCAAGTTTTTCAACTAGCGGCCCTTGGTGAGCAGTTCTTC.

Worth noting for this clone: The DNA is left out, because the CDR3 cannot be placed on it with certainty; the CDR3 is given as TCRdb lists it. The chain couples TRBV21-1 to TRBJ2-7; the DNA was not used to check the table's D call, TRBD2. TRBV21-1 is termed a pseudogene. Counting both end residues, the CDR3 totals 16 amino acids. The CDR3 here is CASSKEVAGGSYEQYF.

This sequence joins TRBV5-1 and TRBJ1-2, with 9 bases matching TRBD1. V shed 3 bases and J 0 bases; nucleotides not matched to a gene: 6. CDR3 length equals 16 residues. In germline, CDR1 is SGHRS, CDR2 YFSETQ. In DNA, the CDR3 is TGCGCCAGCAGCTCCGGACAGGGGTCTTCTAACTATGGCTACACCTTC. Translating it yields CASSSGQGSSNYGYTF.

This chain joins TRBV12-2 and TRBJ2-3. TRBV12-2 is listed as a pseudogene. The CDR3 is made up of 20 amino acids. CDR3: CASRSRAIVRRGAGTDTQYF. As DNA, the CDR3 is TGTGCAAGTCGCTCTCGGGCCATAGTTAGAAGGGGGGCCGGCACAGATACGCAGTATTTT.

The genes are TRBV2 and TRBJ2-7; D ambiguous. V lost 5 bases and J 7 bases, leaving 12 bases between the germline ends. Per the germline V gene, CDR1 is SNHLY and CDR2 is FYNNEI. CDR3 length: 12 residues. This CDR3 reads CASSTLPREQYF. CDR3 nucleotide sequence: TGTGCCAGCAGTACCCTTCCCAGGGAGCAGTACTTC.

This chain joins TRBV5-1 and TRBJ2-3, with D tentatively TRBD2 (7 bases). This CDR3 region has 16 residues. Trimming removed 4 bases at V and 2 bases at J, with 17 bases between. Looked up from germline, CDR1 is SGHRS and CDR2 is YFSETQ. The CDR3, as DNA: TGCGCCAGCAGCCGGGGGCCACGGGGGGACACAGATACGCAGTATTTT. This codes for CASSRGPRGDTDTQYF.

The J gene is TRBJ2-2, the V gene TRBV5-1; 8 positions match TRBD1. Germline values: CDR1 SGHRS, CDR2 YFSETQ. The CDR3 extends over 15 amino acids. V was clipped by 0 bases and J by 7 bases; unmatched bases: 5. The CDR3 spells CASSLGTGPGGELFF. As DNA, the CDR3 is TGCGCCAGCAGCTTGGGGACAGGGCCGGGCGGGGAGCTGTTTTTT.

The rearrangement links TRBV6-5 to TRBJ2-7; 7 bases align to TRBD1. The germline V gene has CDR1 MNHEY and CDR2 SVGAGI. This CDR3 region has 13 residues. Trimming at V came to 4 bases and at J to 7 bases, leaving 7 bases not matched to a gene. The CDR3, as DNA: TGTGCCAGCAGTTCAAGGGGGCTAGAGGAGCAGTACTTC. This translates into CASSSRGLEEQYF.

The chain uses TRBV5-1 and TRBJ2-6, with D perhaps TRBD1 (6 bases). V was cut by 4 bases and J by 0 bases, with 17 bases left in between. Germline lookup yields CDR1 SGHRS and CDR2 YFSETQ. The CDR3 is 18 residues long. CDR3 sequence reads: CASSGTGSFFSGANVLTF. The CDR3 coding sequence is TGCGCCAGCAGCGGTACAGGGTCCTTTTTCTCTGGGGCCAACGTCCTGACTTTC.

This rearrangement joins TRBV15 to TRBJ1-3; D uncertain. Germline CDR1 is LNHNV and CDR2 is YYDKDF (reference sequence). This CDR3 contains 16 residues. The V end was cut by 1 base, the J end by 0 bases, with 10 bases between. The DNA for the CDR3 is TGTGCCACCAGCAGAGCCCGGATCCTCTCTGGAAACACCATATATTTT. Translation: CATSRARILSGNTIYF.

The chain recombines TRBV7-9 with TRBJ2-6, with D maybe TRBD1 (6 bases). Deletions cut 3 bases from V and 2 bases from J, with 8 bases between. CDR3 length equals 15 residues. Germline loops: CDR1 SEHNR, CDR2 FQNEAQ (reference sequence). The DNA of the CDR3 is TGTGCCAGCAGCTTGACAGGAGCTGGGGCCAACGTCCTGACTTTC. Amino acids: CASSLTGAGANVLTF.

The chain links TRBV5-4 to TRBJ2-7; 10 bases are a match to TRBD2. Germline V lookup: CDR1 SGHNT, CDR2 YYREEE (reference sequence). The V and J ends lost 4 bases and 2 bases, in that order; junction bases with no gene match: 3. This CDR3 comprises 14 residues. The CDR3 sequence is CASSIAGGPYEQYF. The CDR3 nucleotides are TGTGCCAGCAGCATAGCGGGAGGCCCCTACGAGCAGTACTTC.

This clone was detected once. This chain connects TRBV7-2 to TRBJ2-5; 11 nucleotides agree with TRBD2. Trimming at V came to 6 bases and at J to 4 bases, leaving 4 bases not matched to a gene. The CDR3 has 14 amino acids. CDR1 and CDR2 from the germline V gene are SGHTA and FQGNSA. The CDR3 DNA sequence: TGTGCCAGCAGTCTAGCGGGAGGCACAGAGACCCAGTACTTC. Amino acids: CASSLAGGTETQYF.

This chain joins TRBV25-1 and TRBJ2-1, with a tentative D call TRBD2 (5 bases). The germline V gene has CDR1 MGHDK and CDR2 SYGVNS. CDR3 length: 14 amino acids. V lost 5 bases and J lost 2, with 10 bases in between. The CDR3 coding sequence is TGTGCCAGCAGTTTTACCGGGACCTACAATGAGCAGTTCTTC. It yields the protein CASSFTGTYNEQFF.

This chain links TRBV18 with TRBJ2-2; TRBD2 agrees at 7 bases. Germline trimming cut 2 bases from V and 5 bases from J; bases unmatched to any gene: 2. CDR1 and CDR2 (germline): KGHSH, LQKENI. The CDR3 is 14 amino acids. The CDR3 loop reads CASSPIGGTGELFF. DNA of the CDR3: TGTGCCAGCTCACCAATCGGGGGGACCGGGGAGCTGTTTTTT.

The chain is built from TRBV6-6 and TRBJ2-7; D unresolved. The germline gives CDR1 MNHNY, CDR2 SVGAGI (reference sequence). Deletions cut 3 bases from V and 6 bases from J, with 6 bases between. CDR3 length equals 11 residues. The DNA of the CDR3 is TGTGCCAGCAGTTATAGTCTCGAGCAGTACTTC. Encoded protein: CASSYSLEQYF.

The chain has TRBV6-4 and TRBJ2-3, with TRBD2 matching 13 bases. The CDR3 is 16 residues long. The V gene end was trimmed by 6 bases and the J gene end by 4 bases; junction bases not matched to a gene: 7. The germline CDR1 and CDR2 sequences are MRHNA and SNTAGT. The CDR3 sequence: CASSPGTSGNSDTQYF. The CDR3 DNA is TGTGCCAGCAGCCCAGGGACTAGCGGGAACTCAGATACGCAGTATTTT.

The chain employs TRBV6-6 and TRBJ1-1; D unresolved. Trimming removed 10 bases at V and 4 bases at J, with 10 bases between. CDR1 is MNHNY and CDR2 is SVGAGI in the germline V gene (reference sequence). The CDR3 extends over 11 amino acids. The CDR3 is CATKASTEAFF. The CDR3, as DNA: TGTGCCACGAAGGCAAGCACTGAAGCTTTCTTT.

J is TRBJ2-3 and V is TRBV7-9; 9 bases are shared with TRBD2. From germline, CDR1 is SEHNR and CDR2 FQNEAQ (reference sequence). J was trimmed by 4 bases and V by 3 bases; bases with no gene match: 5. This CDR3 is 15 amino acids long. The DNA of the CDR3 is TGTGCCAGCAGCTTCGGTAGCGGGGGAGCAGATACGCAGTATTTT. This sequence encodes CASSFGSGGADTQYF.

The V and J genes are TRBV11-2 and TRBJ2-7; D is ambiguous. Germline assignment: CDR1 SGHAT and CDR2 FQNNGV. The CDR3 loop spans 12 amino acids. CDR3 residues: CPSSRGEGEQYF. The CDR3 bases are TGTCCCTCCTCCCGTGGGGAAGGCGAGCAGTACTTC.

The chain combines TRBV5-1 with TRBJ1-6, with TRBD1 as a possible D gene (6 bases). From germline, CDR1 is SGHRS and CDR2 YFSETQ. The V and J ends lost 4 bases and 6 bases respectively, with 14 bases between them. The CDR3 length is 15 residues. CDR3 residues: CASSPLQGLNSPLHF. The CDR3 bases are TGCGCCAGCAGCCCCCTCCAGGGGCTTAATTCACCCCTCCACTTT.

This chain joins TRBV9 and TRBJ2-1, with D perhaps being TRBD1 or TRBD2 (5 bases each). This CDR3 contains 14 residues. Looked up from germline, CDR1 is SGDLS and CDR2 is YYNGEE. Trimming left V 0 bases short and J 9 bases short, with 13 bases between. The DNA for the CDR3 is TGTGCCAGCAGCGTAGGAGGGAGAACAGGTGAGCAGTTCTTC. Its translation: CASSVGGRTGEQFF.

This clone turned up a few times. The chain employs TRBV9 and TRBJ1-1; D is undetermined. Trimming cost V 3 bases and J 1 base, with 7 bases left between them. Germline loops: CDR1 SGDLS, CDR2 YYNGEE. CDR3 length: 13 amino acids. The CDR3 sequence is CASSGTRNTEAFF. CDR3 bases: TGTGCCAGCAGCGGGACGAGGAACACTGAAGCTTTCTTT.

V usage is TRBV6-1 and J usage is TRBJ2-5; 10 bases align to TRBD1. This CDR3 spans 14 amino acids. Germline lookup yields CDR1 MNHNS and CDR2 SASEGT. V was clipped by 4 bases and J by 5 bases; unmatched bases: 4. The CDR3 DNA reads TGTGCCAGCAGTGGGGGACAGGGGATGGAGACCCAGTACTTC. This codes for CASSGGQGMETQYF.

V is TRBV18 and J is TRBJ1-1; 8 bases fit TRBD1. CDR3 length: 14 amino acids. Germline V lookup: CDR1 KGHSH, CDR2 LQKENI. V was pared by 7 bases and J by 3 bases, with 7 bases of the junction left unmatched. In nucleotides, the CDR3 is TGTGCCAGCTTAAGGACAGGGAAGGACACTGAAGCTTTCTTT. Translated, it gives CASLRTGKDTEAFF.